This entry concerns a single TCR beta chain. The sample comes from a study of T cells in Graves' hyperthyroidism and ophthalmopathy. Reasons for excluding patients were uncontrolled infection, other autoimmune disease, pregnancy or lactation. RNA transcripts provided the source from which TCR beta CDR3 regions were amplified. HTBI primers drove first-round RT-PCR of the TCR CDR3. MiXCR was run by TCRdb on the multiplex PCR reads, yielding one entry per CDR3 protein. The table has roughly 750,000 distinct CDR3 sequences, around 17% seen once. Sequenced: blood. The TCR was taken from a man between 18 and 29 years old with Graves' hyperthyroidism.

The CDR3 loop is CASSLVFLGYNSPLHF. In DNA form, the CDR3 reads TGTGCCAGCAGCTTAGTTTTCCTCGGCTATAATTCACCCCTCCACTTT. V and J are TRBV7-9 and TRBJ1-6, with D unresolved. Germline-derived CDR1 and CDR2 are SEHNR and FQNEAQ (reference sequence). V lost 1 base and J lost 3, with 10 bases in between. The CDR3 is 16 amino acids.